This section outlines one T cell receptor (beta chain) sequence together with its context. Its antigen is currently unknown. V trimming: 5 bases; J trimming: 7 bases; junction bases outside the gene matches: 8. Per germline, CDR1 GTSNPN and CDR2 SVGIG (reference sequence). The CDR3 is made up of 16 amino acids. Reverse transcription of all isolated RNA meant that expressed TCRB transcripts were sequenced. TCRdb's copy holds only in-frame clones and misses some; the assay was immunoSEQ multiplex PCR. Of 240,000 or so clones listed, about a fifth were seen once; the top ten hold about 0.027%. The sample comes from a study of beta chain features in type 1 diabetes. Points from the study as a whole: A moderate, significant TCRB CDR3 shortening appeared in type 1 diabetes across four CD4+ subsets.

This clonotype was obtained from a woman in her thirties or forties with type 1 diabetes. The J gene is TRBJ2-2, the V gene TRBV30, with 15 bases matching TRBD2. Specimen: naive CD4+ T cells from blood. CDR3: CAWDGLAGGKHGELFF. The DNA of the CDR3 is TGTGCCTGGGATGGACTAGCGGGAGGGAAGCACGGGGAGCTGTTTTTT.